This T cell receptor (beta chain) comes out of a study of CD8 T cells in ankylosing spondylitis (dated by TCRdb to about 2017). Regarding the study in general: To find TCR variants linked to disease, the study profiled T cell receptor beta repertoires in ankylosing spondylitis patients and healthy donors. The full study cohort comprised 25 ankylosing spondylitis patients and 85 to 120 healthy donors. Peripheral blood samples were taken, and synovial fluid was additionally collected from ankylosing spondylitis patients.

For sequencing, an Illumina HiSeq 2500 was employed. Quantitative 5'-RACE with molecular barcodes was used to prepare TCR beta libraries. The authors processed their data as follows. To identify disease-linked TCR variants, a new computational method was used, one built on a probabilistic model of VDJ rearrangement. TCRdb cleaned the public reads at Q25 with fastp, built clones with MiXCR and kept in-frame beta chains. Here each entry gathers all rows of one CDR3 protein and keeps the most common genes and DNA. TCRdb assigned the V and J calls; the authors' analysis was not used. The sample table contains 200,000 to 250,000 distinct CDR3 sequences; only one count was recorded for about 18% of them. The top ten clonotypes cover 40% to 50% of the sample. The CDR3 starts with the cysteine, ends with the phenylalanine, and has 16 residues. This entry keeps only the CDR3 DNA: 48 bases, framed from base 1. For CDR1 and CDR2, the germline V gene lists MNHEY and SVGEGT. V lost 2 bases and J lost 2 bases; the stretch between them is 16 bases long.

The research as a whole found: A TCR beta motif made up of roughly eight highly homologous amino acid variants appeared to be characteristic of blood from ankylosing spondylitis patients. The disease-linked clones showed a CD8+ phenotype and occurred at relatively low frequencies in peripheral blood. Significant enrichment of the disease-linked clones was reported in matched synovial fluid samples from ankylosing spondylitis patients. Some TCR beta motif variants had previously been reported in synovial fluid and blood of reactive arthritis patients, which suggested common disease-initiation mechanisms.

On this clonotype itself: Its antigen has not been determined. The record has no base qualities; no much larger clone is one base away.

The V and J genes are TRBV6-2 or TRBV6-3 and TRBJ2-7; the D gene is unclear. This sequence originates from a male donor with ankylosing spondylitis. Source material: blood, either unsorted or a sorted T cell fraction (not recorded which). Here is the DNA: TGTGCCAGCAGTTACCCCCCCGAGTCTCGGCCCTACGAGCAGTACTTC. This translates into CASSYPPESRPYEQYF.